These 6 T cell receptor beta chains were all obtained from the same sample, sequenced in a study of post-analysis software for immune sequencing data. Study results and limitations: Controls had lower frequencies than patients of 4 or 5 TRBV segments, which included TRBV5-6, TRBV5-1 and TRBV20-1.

Unique molecular identifiers had been added to the TCR beta cDNA libraries. TCRdb re-derived calls from the PCR reads in MiXCR, one entry per CDR3 protein. The profile shows hundreds of thousands of distinct CDR3 sequences, over 45% of them singletons. Their antigen targets remain unknown. Specimen: blood. The receptors originated from a girl aged 2 to 10 with multiple sclerosis.

V gene TRBV24-1 combines with J gene TRBJ2-1, with 7 bases that match TRBD1. V shed 5 bases and J 0 bases; nucleotides not matched to a gene: 6. Germline CDR1 reads KGHDR; CDR2 reads SFDVKD. The CDR3 sequence is 16 residues long. As DNA, the CDR3 is TGTGCCACCAGTGCGTCTACAGGGGCCTCCTACAATGAGCAGTTCTTC. It codes for CATSASTGASYNEQFF.

The genes are TRBV7-9 and TRBJ1-6; tentatively, D is TRBD1 (6 bases). Germline V gene data show CDR1 as SEHNR and CDR2 as FQNEAQ (reference sequence). The CDR3 contains 15 residues. Trimming shortened V by 5 bases and J by 8 bases, and 16 bases separated the two germline ends. The CDR3 DNA follows: TGTGCCAGCAGCCTCGGCAGGGGCATGGATTCACCCCTCCACTTT. Amino acids: CASSLGRGMDSPLHF.

The chain uses TRBV15 and TRBJ2-7; D may be TRBD1 or TRBD2 (5 bases each). Trimming took off 0 bases at V and 1 base at J, with 7 bases between the two ends. The germline CDR1 and CDR2 sequences are LNHNV and YYDKDF (reference sequence). This CDR3 region has 14 residues. The CDR3 DNA reads as TGTGCCACCAGCAGAGATTGGGGGTCCTACGAGCAGTACTTC. The encoded protein is CATSRDWGSYEQYF.

The chain uses TRBV10-3 and TRBJ1-2; maybe TRBD1 (6 bases). Trimming removed 3 bases from V and 6 bases from J, with 23 bases in between. The CDR3 extends over 17 amino acids. Germline V gene sequence: CDR1 ENHRY, CDR2 SYGVKD. This CDR3 is CAISEVRPGEGLDGYTF. CDR3 in DNA: TGTGCCATCAGTGAAGTTCGTCCAGGGGAAGGTTTGGATGGCTACACCTTC.

The chain joins TRBV29-1 to TRBJ1-2; D is ambiguous. Trimming took off 1 base at V and 4 bases at J, with 7 bases between the two ends. The germline gives CDR1 SQVTM, CDR2 ANQGSEA. This CDR3 spans 12 amino acids. The CDR3 loop reads CSVEGEIYGYTF. The CDR3 DNA sequence: TGCAGCGTTGAAGGTGAGATCTATGGCTACACCTTC. Looking up the rest from reference TRBV29-1 and TRBJ1-2 gives the full variable domain: SAVISQKPSRDICQRGTSLTIQCQVDSQVTMMFWYRQQPGQSLTLIATANQGSEATYESGFVIDKFPISRPNLTFSTLTVSNMSPEDSSIYLCSVEGEIYGYTFGSGTRLTVV.

This clonotype was counted a single time. The chain employs TRBV9 and TRBJ2-3, with 10 bases fitting TRBD2. The V and J ends lost 3 bases and 6 bases, in that order; junction bases with no gene match: 10. This CDR3 is built from 16 residues. Germline CDR1 is SGDLS and CDR2 is YYNGEE. The CDR3 nucleotides read TGTGCCAGCAGCGCCGGACTAGCGGCCAGATGGGATACGCAGTATTTT. Amino acids: CASSAGLAARWDTQYF. The variable domain in full, completed from reference TRBV9 and TRBJ2-3, reads DSGVTQTPKHLITATGQRVTLRCSPRSGDLSVYWYQQSLDQGLQFLIQYYNGEERAKGNILERFSAQQFPDLHSELNLSSLELGDSALYFCASSAGLAARWDTQYFGPGTRLTVL.